The rows below give T cell receptor beta chains drawn from one sample of a study of blood T cell repertoires in COVID-19. Libraries were prepared by immunoSEQ multiplex PCR; TCRdb keeps only in-frame clonotypes and omits some of them. The sample consists of fewer than 600,000 clones, approximately 92% of them appearing once. Specimen: peripheral blood. These receptors were obtained from a young man with COVID-19, enrolled during active disease. The CDR3 runs from the conserved cysteine through the conserved F or W. The D gene is left open where the match is weak. Only part of the rows carry a size: once, few, many, or a class if the clone is expanded.

j_call: TRBJ2-1
v_call: TRBV6-5
d_call: NA
clone_size: few
cdr3_aa: CASSLDRGLYNEQFF
cdr3_nt: TGTGCCAGCAGTTTGGACCGAGGACTTTACAATGAGCAGTTCTTC

j_call: TRBJ1-5
v_call: TRBV4-1
d_call: NA
clone_size: once
cdr3_aa: CASSQERLRRGNQPQHF
cdr3_nt: TGCGCCAGCAGCCAAGAACGGTTACGGAGGGGCAATCAGCCCCAGCATTTT

j_call: TRBJ2-7
v_call: TRBV28
d_call: TRBD2
clone_size: once
cdr3_aa: CASKGLAESLPYEQYF
cdr3_nt: TGTGCCAGCAAAGGACTAGCGGAGTCCCTTCCCTACGAGCAGTACTTC

j_call: TRBJ2-7
v_call: TRBV11-3
d_call: TRBD1
clone_size: NA
cdr3_aa: CASSLEGQGGYEQYF
cdr3_nt: TGTGCCAGCAGCTTAGAAGGACAGGGGGGCTACGAGCAGTACTTC

j_call: TRBJ1-1
v_call: TRBV5-6
d_call: NA
clone_size: NA
cdr3_aa: CASSLGVEAFF
cdr3_nt: TGTGCCAGCAGCTTGGGAGTTGAAGCTTTCTTT

j_call: TRBJ2-3
v_call: TRBV29-1
d_call: NA
clone_size: NA
cdr3_aa: CSVVGASTDTQYF
cdr3_nt: TGCAGCGTTGTGGGGGCAAGCACAGATACGCAGTATTTT

j_call: TRBJ1-2
v_call: TRBV27
d_call: NA
clone_size: NA
cdr3_aa: CASGQFPGLVYGYTF
cdr3_nt: TGTGCCAGCGGTCAATTTCCAGGGCTGGTCTATGGCTACACCTTC

j_call: TRBJ1-6
v_call: TRBV2
d_call: NA
clone_size: once
cdr3_aa: CASSELGQYSPLHF
cdr3_nt: TGTGCCAGCAGTGAATTGGGGCAGTATTCACCCCTCCACTTT

j_call: TRBJ2-1
v_call: TRBV5-5
d_call: NA
clone_size: NA
cdr3_aa: CASSLAVYNEQFF
cdr3_nt: TGTGCCAGCAGTCTGGCAGTTTACAATGAGCAGTTCTTC

j_call: TRBJ1-1
v_call: TRBV30
d_call: NA
clone_size: once
cdr3_aa: CAWSVARGTEAFF
cdr3_nt: TGTGCCTGGAGTGTGGCCAGGGGAACTGAAGCTTTCTTT